A selection of T cell receptor beta chains follows, all from one sample in a study of T cell responses to AZD1222 COVID-19 vaccine. Produced via immunoSEQ multiplex PCR; TCRdb's table is partial and in-frame only. The table lists 110,000 to 150,000 clones, 92% of them singletons. The material sequenced was peripheral blood, taken 28 days after the second AZD1222 dose. Receptors originate from an adult who received the AZD1222 COVID-19 vaccine. CDR3s include the opening cysteine and the closing phenylalanine or tryptophan. The D gene is left open where the match is weak. Clone size appears in some rows only: once, few, many, or a class for an expanded clone.

size | D | J | V | CDR3 | DNA
. | . | TRBJ1-5 | TRBV28 | CASKSRELPQHF | TGTGCCAGCAAGAGCAGGGAATTACCCCAGCATTTT
. | . | TRBJ2-3 | TRBV5-1 | CASSRSGLRTDTQYF | TGCGCCAGCAGCCGGAGCGGGCTAAGGACAGATACGCAGTATTTT
. | . | TRBJ2-1 | TRBV20-1 | CSARVLNEQFF | TGCAGTGCTAGAGTACTAAATGAGCAGTTCTTC
. | TRBD1 | TRBJ1-2 | TRBV6-5 | CASSRGTGLGYTF | TGTGCCAGCAGTCGCGGGACAGGGCTTGGCTACACCTTC
few | TRBD2 | TRBJ2-2 | TRBV15 | CATSRGWTSGSTGELFF | TGTGCCACCAGCAGAGGCTGGACTAGCGGGAGTACCGGGGAGCTGTTTTTT
. | . | TRBJ2-3 | TRBV6-1 | CASSENRPSTDTQYF | TGTGCCAGCAGTGAGAACAGGCCCTCCACAGATACGCAGTATTTT
once | . | TRBJ1-5 | TRBV19 | CASSIIQTDPNQPQHF | TGTGCCAGTAGTATAATTCAGACGGATCCCAATCAGCCCCAGCATTTT
. | TRBD1 | TRBJ2-5 | TRBV28 | CASRAGGRETQYF | TGTGCCAGCAGGGCAGGGGGCAGGGAGACCCAGTACTTC
. | . | TRBJ1-1 | TRBV11-2 | CASSTPVVTEAFF | TGTGCCAGCAGCACCCCGGTGGTAACTGAAGCTTTCTTT
. | TRBD2 | TRBJ2-7 | TRBV10-3 | CAISEGLARAYEQYF | TGTGCCATCAGTGAGGGACTAGCGCGGGCCTACGAGCAGTACTTC
. | . | TRBJ1-2 | TRBV7-2 | CASSHNQGWSGYTF | TGTGCCAGCAGCCATAACCAGGGATGGAGTGGCTACACCTTC
once | TRBD1 | TRBJ1-5 | TRBV19 | CASSLTGGGNQPQHF | TGTGCCAGTAGTCTAACAGGGGGAGGCAATCAGCCCCAGCATTTT
. | . | TRBJ2-7 | TRBV20-1 | CSARVTYEQYF | TGCAGTGCTAGAGTCACTTACGAGCAGTACTTC
medium-sized | . | TRBJ1-3 | TRBV7-2 | CASSLAGEWGNTIYF | TGTGCCAGCAGCTTGGCAGGCGAGTGGGGAAACACCATATATTTT
. | . | TRBJ2-2 | TRBV30 | CAWVMGEDTGELFF | TGTGCCTGGGTCATGGGGGAGGACACCGGGGAGCTGTTTTTT
. | . | TRBJ1-4 | TRBV28 | CAIARENSEKLFF | TGTGCCATCGCACGGGAGAATTCGGAAAAACTGTTTTTT
. | TRBD1 | TRBJ1-1 | TRBV15 | CATSRLDRAFNTEAFF | TGTGCCACCAGCAGGCTGGACAGGGCCTTTAACACTGAAGCTTTCTTT
. | . | TRBJ2-1 | TRBV6-4 | CASSDSLGFEQFF | TGTGCCAGCAGTGACTCACTAGGTTTTGAGCAGTTCTTC
. | . | TRBJ2-2 | TRBV18 | CASSDSYTGELFF | TGTGCCAGCTCGGACAGCTACACCGGGGAGCTGTTTTTT
. | TRBD1 | TRBJ1-6 | TRBV15 | CATSGDRDNSPLHF | TGTGCCACTTCAGGGGACAGGGATAATTCACCCCTCCACTTT
. | . | TRBJ2-1 | TRBV28 | CASSSPLYGYDEQFF | TGTGCCAGCAGTTCTCCTCTCTACGGGTACGATGAGCAGTTCTTC
. | TRBD1 | TRBJ1-4 | TRBV11-2 | CASSSDREEEKLFF | TGTGCCAGCAGCTCCGACAGGGAAGAGGAAAAACTGTTTTTT
. | . | TRBJ2-1 | TRBV21-1 | CASSKGARPGLAGVVLSSEQFF | TGTGCCAGCAGCAAAGGGGCCAGGCCGGGACTAGCGGGAGTCGTTCTAAGTAGTGAGCAGTTCTTC
. | TRBD1 | TRBJ1-5 | TRBV28 | CASRWTGPNQPQHF | TGTGCCAGTCGATGGACAGGGCCAAATCAGCCCCAGCATTTT
once | . | TRBJ2-6 | TRBV7-3 | CASSPGSGANVLTF | TGTGCCAGCAGCCCCGGATCTGGGGCCAACGTCCTGACTTTC
. | . | TRBJ1-2 | TRBV5-3 | CARSLAVSKSGGYTF | TGTGCCAGAAGCTTGGCCGTCTCTAAAAGTGGTGGCTACACCTTC
. | TRBD2 | TRBJ2-1 | TRBV7-2 | CASSLSGSSYNEQFF | TGTGCCAGCAGCCTCAGCGGGAGTTCCTACAATGAGCAGTTCTTC
. | TRBD2 | TRBJ2-5 | TRBV6-2/TRBV6-3 | CASSRGLAGDGETQYF | TGTGCCAGCAGCCGAGGACTAGCGGGAGATGGGGAGACCCAGTACTTC
. | TRBD2 | TRBJ2-1 | TRBV5-5 | CASSPGGGRINNEQFF | TGTGCCAGCAGCCCTGGGGGAGGGAGGATCAACAATGAGCAGTTCTTC
. | . | TRBJ1-1 | TRBV28 | CASSPGLQNTEAFF | TGTGCCAGCAGCCCCGGACTGCAGAACACTGAAGCTTTCTTT
. | . | TRBJ2-1 | TRBV6-5 | CAAGDGQVDEQFF | TGTGCCGCTGGGGACGGCCAGGTGGATGAGCAGTTCTTC
. | . | TRBJ2-1 | TRBV6-5 | CASRNGGNNEQFF | TGTGCCAGCAGGAATGGAGGGAACAATGAGCAGTTCTTC
. | . | TRBJ2-1 | TRBV2 | CASSPTPNEQFF | TGTGCCAGCAGCCCGACCCCCAATGAGCAGTTCTTC
. | TRBD2 | TRBJ2-1 | TRBV5-1 | CASSLGGSSYNEQFF | TGCGCCAGCAGCTTGGGCGGGAGTTCCTACAATGAGCAGTTCTTC
once | . | TRBJ2-3 | TRBV3-1/TRBV3-2 | CASSQGITWSGFSTDTQYF | TGTGCCAGCAGCCAAGGCATCACATGGTCGGGGTTTAGCACAGATACGCAGTATTTT
. | TRBD1 | TRBJ2-1 | TRBV5-1 | CASSSTGTGGDYEQFF | TGCGCCAGCAGCTCAACCGGGACAGGGGGCGATTATGAGCAGTTCTTC
. | TRBD1 | TRBJ1-5 | TRBV19 | CASSPTDRSQPQHF | TGTGCCAGTAGTCCGACGGACAGGTCTCAGCCCCAGCATTTT
. | . | TRBJ1-5 | TRBV7-2 | CASSLALGARPQHF | TGTGCCAGCAGCTTAGCGCTCGGGGCCAGGCCCCAGCATTTT
. | TRBD2 | TRBJ2-3 | TRBV11-2 | CASSWSGGVGSDTQYF | TGTGCCAGCAGCTGGTCGGGAGGGGTTGGCTCAGATACGCAGTATTTT
. | . | TRBJ2-3 | TRBV6-1 | CASSEWLAGTDTQYF | TGTGCCAGCAGTGAATGGCTAGCTGGAACAGATACGCAGTATTTT
. | . | TRBJ2-1 | TRBV9 | CASSANEEQFF | TGTGCCAGCAGTGCGAACGAAGAGCAGTTCTTC
. | TRBD2 | TRBJ2-5 | TRBV7-3 | CASSLGAGDAETQYF | TGTGCCAGCAGCTTAGGAGCGGGAGACGCGGAGACCCAGTACTTC